The present T cell receptor beta chain was sequenced within a study of blood T cell repertoires in COVID-19. About the study: COVID-19 samples collected from the United States, Italy and Spain covered acute and convalescent phases. Nucleic acid was either cDNA or gDNA, and it came from T cells, B-cell-depleted T cells, or PBMCs.

As handled by the study authors: Estimates of nucleated cell counts were drawn from the amplification of reference gene primers. The data were produced by immunoSEQ multiplex PCR, yet TCRdb's version contains in-frame clones alone and is incomplete. Clone size and V and J calls were adopted from that table, with D and trimming inferred from the DNA. The table has 300,000 or so clones, approximately 86% seen once. Germline-derived CDR1 and CDR2 are ENHRY and SYGVKD. The junction had 9 bases not matched to a gene; V was cut back by 9 bases and J by 0 bases. The CDR3 sequence is 15 residues long. The source is a woman between 45 and 60 years old with active or convalescent COVID-19. Sequenced: peripheral blood. The chain is built from TRBV10-3 and TRBJ2-3; TRBD1 matches 7 bases. CDR3 nucleotides: TGTGCCATTACCGGGACAGTTCTTAGCACAGATACGCAGTATTTT. Amino acids: CAITGTVLSTDTQYF.